This T cell receptor (beta chain) was documented in a study of control samples from healthy donors and cancer patients. Clones were read by immunoSEQ multiplex PCR, and TCRdb kept only the in-frame ones, dropping some. The data hold 150,000 or so clones, with 70% to 90% observed a single time. This CDR3 spans 14 amino acids. V shed 3 bases and J shed 2 bases, with 11 bases lying between them. From germline, CDR1 is SGHDT and CDR2 YYEEEE. V usage is TRBV5-6 and J usage is TRBJ2-5, with D tentatively TRBD1 or TRBD2 (5 bases each). The sequence was obtained from a man aged 25 to 40 in good health. Sequences were obtained from blood. DNA of the CDR3: TGTGCCAGCAGCTCGGGACGTCGTCAAGAGACCCAGTACTTC. Amino acid sequence: CASSSGRRQETQYF. Drawing the rest from reference TRBV5-6 and TRBJ2-5, the complete variable domain is DAGVTQSPTHLIKTRGQQVTLRCSPKSGHDTVSWYQQALGQGPQFIFQYYEEEERQRGNFPDRFSGHQFPNYSSELNVNALLLGDSALYLCASSSGRRQETQYFGPGTRLLVL.